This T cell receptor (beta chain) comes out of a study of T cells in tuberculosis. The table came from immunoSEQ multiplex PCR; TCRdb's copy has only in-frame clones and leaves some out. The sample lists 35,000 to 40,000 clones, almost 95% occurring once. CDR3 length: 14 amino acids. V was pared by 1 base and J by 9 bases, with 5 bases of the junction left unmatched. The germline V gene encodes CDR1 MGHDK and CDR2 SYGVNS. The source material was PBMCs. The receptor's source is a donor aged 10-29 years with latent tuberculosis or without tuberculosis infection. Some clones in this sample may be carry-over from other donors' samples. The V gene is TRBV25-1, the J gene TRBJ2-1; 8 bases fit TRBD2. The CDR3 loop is CASSEFGGAVEQFF. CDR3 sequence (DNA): TGTGCCAGCAGTGAATTCGGGGGGGCGGTTGAGCAGTTCTTC.